Below are 23 T cell receptor beta chains sequenced from a single sample in a study of tumor-infiltrating lymphocytes in localized non-small cell lung cancer (dated by TCRdb to the early 2020s). The method behind the library was the immunoSEQ multiplex PCR assay. The immuneACCESS repertoire file appears here via TCRdb, limited to in-frame rearrangements. These files lack a portion of the clones; in checked studies, under half of the deficit traces to unresolved V genes, and the cause of the others is not known. The sample table records more than 3,500 clones; around 50% of these occur just once. The ten largest make up approximately 13% of the sample. Sequenced input: uninvolved lung tissue not adjacent to the tumor. The receptor source for this set is a human donor with non-small cell lung cancer.

This clone was recorded a few times. The rearrangement links TRBV6-5 to TRBJ2-7; possibly TRBD1 for D (5 bases). From germline, CDR1 is MNHEY and CDR2 SVGAGI. The CDR3 covers 12 residues. V lost 7 bases to trimming and J lost 3 bases, with 10 bases between them. CDR3 sequence: CASKGPNYEQYF. CDR3 coding DNA: TGTGCCAGCAAGGGGCCAAACTACGAGCAGTACTTC.

V gene TRBV29-1 combines with J gene TRBJ2-3; D might be TRBD1 (6 bases). Trimming removed 7 bases from V and 2 bases from J, with 19 bases in between. Germline V gene lookup returns CDR1 SQVTM and CDR2 ANQGSEA. The CDR3 spans 15 residues. The CDR3 nucleotides are TGCAGCGCTAACGATCAGGGGCAAGTCACAGATACGCAGTATTTT. Amino acid sequence: CSANDQGQVTDTQYF.

This clone showed up just a few times. The chain carries TRBV5-1 and TRBJ1-2; 7 nucleotides match TRBD1. The CDR3 contains 15 residues. Germline V gene lookup returns CDR1 SGHRS and CDR2 YFSETQ. The V gene end was trimmed by 3 bases and the J gene end by 6 bases; junction bases not matched to a gene: 11. The DNA for the CDR3 is TGCGCCAGCAGCTCAACAGGGGTCGGAGAAGATGGCTACACCTTC. This gives the protein CASSSTGVGEDGYTF.

This rearrangement joins TRBV7-2 to TRBJ2-5, with D perhaps TRBD1 or TRBD2 (6 bases each). Trimming took off 2 bases at V and 4 bases at J, with 14 bases between the two ends. The CDR3 contains 15 residues. Germline CDR1 reads SGHTA; CDR2 reads FQGNSA. As DNA, the CDR3 is TGTGCCAGCAGCTTAATCTTCGGGGGCCGAGAGACCCAGTACTTC. This encodes CASSLIFGGRETQYF. Full variable domain (missing parts from reference TRBV7-2 and TRBJ2-5): GAGVSQSPSNKVTEKGKDVELRCDPISGHTALYWYRQSLGQGLEFLIYFQGNSAPDKSGLPSDRFSAERTGGSVSTLTIQRTQQEDSAVYLCASSLIFGGRETQYFGPGTRLLVL.

The chain has TRBV5-1 and TRBJ2-7, with D uncertain. Germline assignment: CDR1 SGHRS and CDR2 YFSETQ. V gave up 0 bases and J gave up 4 bases, with 11 bases separating them. The CDR3 is 14 residues long. CDR3 coding DNA: TGCGCCAGCAGCTTGGATGCCTTCGGTTACGAGCAGTACTTC. The encoded protein is CASSLDAFGYEQYF.

This clone was counted between two and nine times. CDR3 loop: CASSSRQGNTYGYTF. The CDR3 region has the DNA TGTGCCAGCAGCTCCAGACAGGGAAATACTTACGGCTACACCTTC. The J gene is TRBJ1-2, the V gene TRBV5-5; 7 bases match TRBD1. The CDR3 consists of 15 residues. Trimming removed 3 bases from V and 8 bases from J; junction bases left unmatched: 13. From germline, CDR1 is SGHKS and CDR2 YYEKEE (reference sequence).

The rearrangement links TRBV5-1 to TRBJ2-1; tentative D call: TRBD2 (7 bases). Germline V gene data show CDR1 as SGHRS and CDR2 as YFSETQ. The CDR3 extends over 15 amino acids. The germline V and J ends were trimmed by 6 bases and 9 bases, with 22 bases remaining between them. CDR3 sequence: CASTPRWGGLTEQFF. In nucleotides, the CDR3 is TGCGCCAGCACCCCTAGGTGGGGGGGCTTGACTGAGCAGTTCTTC. Filled out from reference TRBV5-1 and TRBJ2-1, the complete variable domain reads KAGVTQTPRYLIKTRGQQVTLSCSPISGHRSVSWYQQTPGQGLQFLFEYFSETQRNKGNFPGRFSGRQFSNSRSEMNVSTLELGDSALYLCASTPRWGGLTEQFFGPGTRLTVL.

This clone turned up a few times. The chain has TRBV6-6 and TRBJ1-2, with TRBD1 matching 7 bases. V lost 0 bases, J lost 7 bases, and 5 bases stayed unmatched. This CDR3 comprises 14 residues. Germline V gene sequence: CDR1 MNHNY, CDR2 SVGAGI (reference sequence). CDR3 amino acids: CASSYSEGGPGYTF. As DNA, the CDR3 is TGTGCCAGCAGTTACTCGGAAGGGGGCCCTGGCTACACCTTC.

The chain carries TRBV6-1 and TRBJ2-2; D unclear. Trimming removed 7 bases from V and 6 bases from J, with 15 bases in between. There are 14 residues in the CDR3. Germline loops: CDR1 MNHNS, CDR2 SASEGT. Here the CDR3 reads CASKTVFKAGELFF. CDR3 bases: TGTGCCAGCAAAACGGTTTTCAAGGCCGGGGAGCTGTTTTTT.

The genes are TRBV2 and TRBJ1-1; 8 nucleotides line up with TRBD1. Germline V CDR1 and CDR2: SNHLY, FYNNEI. The V and J ends lost 3 bases and 7 bases, in that order; junction bases with no gene match: 7. This CDR3 contains 14 residues. DNA of the CDR3: TGTGCCAGCAGTGATTTTGGACAGGGAGTTGAAGCTTTCTTT. This encodes CASSDFGQGVEAFF.

This clone was seen a few times. V is TRBV12-5 and J is TRBJ2-7; 7 nucleotides match TRBD1. Looked up from germline, CDR1 is LGHNT and CDR2 is FRNRAP. The length of the CDR3 is 13 residues. After removal of 5 bases from V and 0 bases from J, the junction contained 1 base not matched to a gene. The CDR3 protein is CASGRDSSYEQYF. DNA for the CDR3: TGTGCTAGTGGTAGGGACAGCTCCTACGAGCAGTACTTC.

The chain links TRBV6-6 to TRBJ1-1; 9 nucleotides align to TRBD1. The germline gives CDR1 MNHNY, CDR2 SVGAGI (reference sequence). The CDR3 has 15 residues. V trimming: 6 bases; J trimming: 1 base; junction bases outside the gene matches: 6. The CDR3 coding sequence is TGTGCCAGCAGCCCCCCACAGGGGGCGAACACTGAAGCTTTCTTT. It encodes CASSPPQGANTEAFF.

This clone was seen a few times. The V call is TRBV29-1, the J call TRBJ1-1; 7 bases fit TRBD1. V dropped 8 bases and J dropped 3; count of bases not matched to a gene: 9. CDR3 length: 13 amino acids. Germline CDR1 and CDR2: SQVTM and ANQGSEA. The CDR3 sequence: CSLSFDRDTEAFF. In nucleotides, the CDR3 is TGCAGCCTCTCCTTTGACAGGGACACTGAAGCTTTCTTT.

This clone was seen only a few times. The chain is built from TRBV2 and TRBJ1-2, with D uncertain. The CDR3 consists of 12 residues. Trimming removed 4 bases at V and 4 bases at J, with 7 bases between. Germline-derived CDR1 and CDR2 are SNHLY and FYNNEI. CDR3 sequence (DNA): TGTGCCAGCAGTGCTGCAGGCTATGGCTACACCTTC. Its protein product is CASSAAGYGYTF. Together with reference TRBV2 and TRBJ1-2, the CDR3 gives the full variable domain: EPEVTQTPSHQVTQMGQEVILRCVPISNHLYFYWYRQILGQKVEFLVSFYNNEISEKSEIFDDQFSVERPDGSNFTLKIRSTKLEDSAMYFCASSAAGYGYTFGSGTRLTVV.

The chain links TRBV14 to TRBJ2-7; 11 positions agree with TRBD1. Germline V gives CDR1 SGHDN, CDR2 FVKESK. CDR3 length equals 15 residues. V lost 3 bases and J lost 3; bases outside the gene matches: 4. The CDR3 reads CASSQPGQGGYEQYF. The CDR3 nucleotides are TGTGCCAGCAGCCAGCCGGGACAGGGGGGCTACGAGCAGTACTTC.

The J gene is TRBJ2-3, the V gene TRBV14; D is uncertain. V was clipped by 0 bases and J by 6 bases, with 7 bases between them. This CDR3 contains 13 residues. Germline values: CDR1 SGHDN, CDR2 FVKESK. The CDR3 protein is CASSQDKWDTQYF. The CDR3 DNA reads TGTGCCAGCAGCCAAGATAAGTGGGATACGCAGTATTTT.

V gene TRBV25-1 combines with J gene TRBJ2-3, with D perhaps matching TRBD1 (6 bases). Germline CDR1 and CDR2: MGHDK and SYGVNS. This CDR3 comprises 14 residues. V lost 4 bases, J lost 5 bases, and 13 bases lay in between. The CDR3 nucleotides are TGTGCCAGCAGTGCACGAACAGGGAGAGATACGCAGTATTTT. It translates to CASSARTGRDTQYF.

The chain carries TRBV27 and TRBJ2-3; no clear D gene. This CDR3 has 14 amino acids. CDR1 MNHEY and CDR2 SMNVEV come from the germline V gene (reference sequence). Trimming cost V 2 bases and J 8 bases, with 14 bases left between them. CDR3 residues: CASSLLLGMGTQYF. The CDR3 DNA is TGTGCCAGCAGTTTACTTCTAGGGATGGGTACGCAGTATTTT.

This clone is large in the sample. The chain has TRBV13 and TRBJ2-5; 10 nucleotides agree with TRBD1. The germline V gene has CDR1 PRHDT and CDR2 FYEKMQ (reference sequence). Unmatched junction bases numbered 15, after V lost 4 bases and J lost 4 bases. This CDR3 is 18 amino acids long. As DNA, the CDR3 is TGTGCCAGCAGCTCCTTCTCTCGGGGACAGGGGATAGGAGAGACCCAGTACTTC. This codes for CASSSFSRGQGIGETQYF.

The chain employs TRBV2 and TRBJ2-1, with 14 nucleotides matching TRBD2. V lost 4 bases to trimming and J lost 10 bases; unmatched junction nucleotides: 9. The CDR3 contains 16 residues. The germline V gene has CDR1 SNHLY and CDR2 FYNNEI. The CDR3 is CASSVTTSGRASEQFF. CDR3 coding DNA: TGTGCCAGCAGTGTAACGACTAGCGGGAGGGCCTCGGAGCAGTTCTTC.

This sequence joins TRBV20-1 and TRBJ2-5; D is unresolved. The length of the CDR3 is 11 residues. The germline V gene encodes CDR1 DFQATT and CDR2 SNEGSKA (reference sequence). V lost 1 base and J 5 bases, leaving 5 bases between the germline ends. CDR3 sequence reads: CSARGDETQYF. The CDR3 DNA sequence: TGCAGTGCTAGAGGCGACGAGACCCAGTACTTC.

This clone occurred a few times. This chain links TRBV6-5 with TRBJ1-1; D unresolved. Germline V gives CDR1 MNHEY, CDR2 SVGAGI. The ends were cut back, 8 bases at V and 5 bases at J, with 15 bases in the middle. The CDR3 runs to 13 residues. Here the CDR3 DNA reads TGTGCCAGCTATGGGCGGATGGATACTGAAGCTTTCTTT. Translating it yields CASYGRMDTEAFF.

The chain links TRBV11-2 to TRBJ2-1, with a tentative D call TRBD2 (5 bases). The germline V gene has CDR1 SGHAT and CDR2 FQNNGV. V lost 1 base to trimming and J lost 6 bases, with 7 bases between them. This CDR3 has 13 amino acids. The CDR3 nucleotides read TGTGCCAGCAGCTTAGGGCTAGCCAATGAGCAGTTCTTC. Protein sequence: CASSLGLANEQFF.